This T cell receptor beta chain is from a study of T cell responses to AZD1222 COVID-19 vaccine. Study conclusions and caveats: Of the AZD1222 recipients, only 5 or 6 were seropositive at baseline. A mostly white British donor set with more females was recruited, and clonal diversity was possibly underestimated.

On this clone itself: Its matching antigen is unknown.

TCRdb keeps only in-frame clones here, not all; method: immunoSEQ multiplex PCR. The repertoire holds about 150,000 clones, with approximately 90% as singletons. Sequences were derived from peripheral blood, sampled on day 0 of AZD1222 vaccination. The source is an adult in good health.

CDR3 amino acids: CASSPHTGSTDTQYF. The CDR3 nucleotides are TGTGCCAGCTCACCACATACCGGCAGCACAGATACGCAGTATTTT. The rearrangement uses TRBV18 and TRBJ2-3, with D unclear. The CDR3 consists of 15 residues. Between the trimmed V and J ends, which lost 1 base and 0 bases, there was a span of 8 bases. Germline CDR1 reads KGHSH; CDR2 reads LQKENI.